What follows are 21 T cell receptor beta chains derived from one specimen sequenced in a study of CD8 T cells in Susac syndrome. Reverse transcription of roughly 0.5 to 1 ug RNA used random hexamers. TCRdb reprocessed the immunoSEQ multiplex PCR reads via MiXCR and lists one record per CDR3 protein. There are around 190,000 distinct CDR3 sequences in the sample; roughly 94% occur only once, and approximately 0.11% lies in the top ten. The sequenced sample consisted of CD4+ T cells from PBMCs. The receptors here all came from a human donor with Susac syndrome.

The rearrangement joins TRBV3-1 to TRBJ1-6, with TRBD1 matching 8 bases. The V gene's germline CDR1 is LGHDT and CDR2 YNNKEL (reference sequence). V was clipped by 2 bases and J by 14 bases; unmatched bases: 8. CDR3 length: 14 residues. CDR3 in amino acids: CASSQRTGTFTLHF. CDR3 nucleotides: TGTGCCAGCAGCCAAAGGACAGGGACCTTCACCCTCCACTTT.

CDR3 sequence reads: CSARDDTSGGAGTDTQYF. In nucleotides, the CDR3 is TGCAGTGCTAGAGATGATACTAGCGGGGGGGCGGGCACAGATACGCAGTATTTT. This chain joins TRBV20-1 and TRBJ2-3; 13 nucleotides align to TRBD2. V shed 0 bases, J shed 1 base, and the junction held 7 bases outside the gene matches. The germline CDR1 and CDR2 sequences are DFQATT and SNEGSKA (reference sequence). This CDR3 region has 18 residues.

The chain employs TRBV25-1 and TRBJ1-6; TRBD1 might be the D (5 bases). Trimming pared 4 bases from V and 9 bases from J, leaving 13 bases between. Germline V gene lookup returns CDR1 MGHDK and CDR2 SYGVNS. CDR3 size: 14 residues. The CDR3 DNA sequence: TGTGCCAGCAGTGGCAGGCAGGGAAGTTCACCCCTCCACTTT. Its protein product is CASSGRQGSSPLHF.

The chain has TRBV20-1 and TRBJ2-5, with 11 bases aligning to TRBD2. J lost 2 bases, V lost 5 bases, and 7 bases had no gene match. The length of the CDR3 is 15 residues. Germline CDR1 and CDR2: DFQATT and SNEGSKA (reference sequence). The CDR3 bases are TGCAGTGCTGTCCCGGGACTAGCGGAACAAGAGACCCAGTACTTC. Protein: CSAVPGLAEQETQYF.

The chain couples TRBV5-4 to TRBJ2-1; 9 bases map to TRBD2. The CDR3 is 15 residues long. From germline, CDR1 is SGHNT and CDR2 YYREEE (reference sequence). Germline trimming cut 4 bases from V and 8 bases from J; bases unmatched to any gene: 10. CDR3 nucleotide sequence: TGTGCCAGCAGCACTATGGCGGGGGGGACCGATGAGCAGTTCTTC. Translated: CASSTMAGGTDEQFF. Filled out from reference TRBV5-4 and TRBJ2-1, the complete variable domain reads ETGVTQSPTHLIKTRGQQVTLRCSSQSGHNTVSWYQQALGQGPQFIFQYYREEENGRGNFPPRFSGLQFPNYSSELNVNALELDDSALYLCASSTMAGGTDEQFFGPGTRLTVL.

This sequence joins TRBV7-9 and TRBJ2-3; D not certain. Trimming stripped 1 base from V and 4 bases from J, with 6 bases between. CDR1 and CDR2 from the germline V gene are SEHNR and FQNEAQ (reference sequence). This CDR3 has 13 residues. Here the CDR3 reads CASSLVGPDTQYF. The CDR3 DNA is TGTGCCAGCAGCTTAGTAGGCCCAGATACGCAGTATTTT. Based on the CDR3 plus reference TRBV7-9 and TRBJ2-3, the full variable domain is DTGVSQNPRHKITKRGQNVTFRCDPISEHNRLYWYRQTLGQGPEFLTYFQNEAQLEKSRLLSDRFSAERPKGSFSTLEIQRTEQGDSAMYLCASSLVGPDTQYFGPGTRLTVL.

The CDR3 DNA follows: TGTGCCATCAGTGAACCGGGACAGGGGCGAAATGGCTACACCTTC. Protein: CAISEPGQGRNGYTF. The V and J genes are TRBV10-3 and TRBJ1-2; 10 bases fit TRBD1. The CDR3 is made up of 15 amino acids. Looked up from germline, CDR1 is ENHRY and CDR2 is SYGVKD. Trimming cost V 3 bases and J 6 bases; bases outside gene matches: 7.

This clonotype appeared once. This rearrangement joins TRBV7-6 to TRBJ1-4; perhaps TRBD1 as D (6 bases). The CDR3 covers 16 residues. Trimming cost V 2 bases and J 5 bases, with 15 bases left between them. Germline V gives CDR1 SGHVS, CDR2 FNYEAQ. The CDR3 DNA is TGTGCCAGCAGCTTAATAAGAGGAGGGACAAATGAAAAACTGTTTTTT. It translates to CASSLIRGGTNEKLFF.

The V gene is TRBV6-6, the J gene TRBJ2-5, with a tentative D call TRBD1 (6 bases). Trimming cost V 10 bases and J 5 bases, with 17 bases left between them. Germline V CDR1 and CDR2: MNHNY, SVGAGI (reference sequence). The CDR3 is 13 amino acids. The CDR3 region has the DNA TGTGCCACCTTATACAGGGAGCGGGAGACCCAGTACTTC. The encoded protein is CATLYRERETQYF.

The chain carries TRBV20-1 and TRBJ1-4; no firm D call. V lost 3 bases and J lost 1, with 15 bases in between. Germline V gene data show CDR1 as DFQATT and CDR2 as SNEGSKA (reference sequence). The CDR3 length is 16 residues. CDR3 amino acids: CSASIFAGGTNEKLFF. The DNA for the CDR3 is TGCAGTGCTAGTATTTTCGCTGGCGGAACTAATGAAAAACTGTTTTTT.

The chain is built from TRBV7-9 and TRBJ2-1, with D possibly matching TRBD2 (5 bases). TRBJ2-7 matches the DNA end more closely, so the J call is doubtful. The CDR3 extends over 11 amino acids. CDR1 and CDR2 from the germline V gene are SEHNR and FQNEAQ (reference sequence). The CDR3 bases are TGTGCCAGCAGCCCTGCGGGCGCGCAGTACTTC. It specifies CASSPAGAQYF.

V usage is TRBV24-1 and J usage is TRBJ2-5, with 8 bases aligning to TRBD1. CDR3 length equals 13 residues. Germline V lookup: CDR1 KGHDR, CDR2 SFDVKD. J was trimmed by 3 bases and V by 8 bases; bases with no gene match: 4. CDR3 coding DNA: TGTGCCACCAAGGGACAGGAGGAAGAGACCCAGTACTTC. It specifies CATKGQEEETQYF.

The J gene is TRBJ1-1, the V gene TRBV9, with D unclear. V lost 4 bases to trimming and J lost 1 base, with 14 bases between them. The germline V gene has CDR1 SGDLS and CDR2 YYNGEE. The CDR3 is made up of 15 amino acids. In DNA form, the CDR3 reads TGTGCCAGCAGCCCCCAAGTCAGGACGAACACTGAAGCTTTCTTT. Translation: CASSPQVRTNTEAFF.

This clonotype was detected only once. The chain uses TRBV19 and TRBJ2-5, with a possible D match to TRBD2 (5 bases). Trimming removed 6 bases from V and 5 bases from J, with 10 bases in between. CDR3 size: 12 residues. Germline CDR1 is LNHDA and CDR2 is SQIVND (reference sequence). The DNA for the CDR3 is TGTGCCAGTAGACAGTCGGGGGAGACCCAGTACTTC. As protein: CASRQSGETQYF.

The V gene is TRBV28, the J gene TRBJ1-6; 7 bases line up with TRBD1. This CDR3 is built from 15 residues. J gave up 8 bases and V 3 bases, and 7 bases lay outside the gene matches. The germline V gene encodes CDR1 MDHEN and CDR2 SYDVKM. CDR3 in amino acids: CASSFSQGRHSPLHF. As DNA, the CDR3 is TGTGCCAGCAGTTTCTCACAGGGGAGACATTCACCCCTCCACTTT. Drawing the rest from reference TRBV28 and TRBJ1-6, the complete variable domain is DVKVTQSSRYLVKRTGEKVFLECVQDMDHENMFWYRQDPGLGLRLIYFSYDVKMKEKGDIPEGYSVSREKKERFSLILESASTNQTSMYLCASSFSQGRHSPLHFGNGTRLTVT.

The CDR3 is CASSSDRGGLNGYTF. The DNA of the CDR3 is TGCGCCAGCAGCTCGGACAGGGGAGGACTCAACGGCTACACCTTC. The chain carries TRBV5-1 and TRBJ1-2; 9 bases fit TRBD1. V gave up 3 bases and J gave up 8 bases; unmatched junction bases: 11. The CDR3 runs to 15 residues. The germline CDR1 and CDR2 sequences are SGHRS and YFSETQ.

The DNA of the CDR3 is TGTGCCAGCAGCTCCACCGGGTACGGGGGCTACACCTTC. It specifies CASSSTGYGGYTF. V is TRBV13 and J is TRBJ1-2; no clear D. The CDR3 is 13 amino acids. Deletions cut 4 bases from V and 8 bases from J, with 14 bases between. The V gene's germline CDR1 is PRHDT and CDR2 FYEKMQ (reference sequence). Looking up the rest from reference TRBV13 and TRBJ1-2 gives the full variable domain: AAGVIQSPRHLIKEKRETATLKCYPIPRHDTVYWYQQGPGQDPQFLISFYEKMQSDKGSIPDRFSAQQFSDYHSELNMSSLELGDSALYFCASSSTGYGGYTFGSGTRLTVV.

The genes are TRBV6-6 and TRBJ1-6, with 9 bases fitting TRBD1. Per germline, CDR1 MNHNY and CDR2 SVGAGI (reference sequence). V trimming: 0 bases; J trimming: 14 bases; junction bases outside the gene matches: 11. This CDR3 comprises 16 residues. The CDR3 protein is CASSYSSTGGTRALHF. CDR3 DNA: TGTGCCAGCAGTTACTCTTCGACAGGGGGAACTAGGGCCCTCCACTTT.

The rearrangement links TRBV4-2 to TRBJ2-7; no clear D gene. The CDR3 covers 12 residues. Germline values: CDR1 LGHNA, CDR2 YNFKEQ. V lost 0 bases to trimming and J lost 7 bases, with 7 bases between them. CDR3 sequence reads: CASSQDVGEQYF. Written as DNA, the CDR3 is TGTGCCAGCAGCCAAGATGTCGGGGAGCAGTACTTC.

The chain carries TRBV29-1 and TRBJ2-1, with D tentatively TRBD1 (5 bases). This CDR3 spans 15 amino acids. V lost 6 bases and J 0 bases, leaving 15 bases between the germline ends. Germline V gene sequence: CDR1 SQVTM, CDR2 ANQGSEA. DNA of the CDR3: TGCAGCGTAAAGGGCGGACACTACTCCTACAATGAGCAGTTCTTC. This translates into CSVKGGHYSYNEQFF.

The chain recombines TRBV29-1 with TRBJ2-2; D is ambiguous. CDR3 length: 13 amino acids. Germline CDR1 is SQVTM and CDR2 is ANQGSEA. Trimming took 6 bases from V and 6 from J, leaving 14 bases between them. CDR3 in DNA: TGCAGCGTCTCACGTGTACTGTCCGGGGAGCTGTTTTTT. This sequence encodes CSVSRVLSGELFF.